The T cell receptor (beta chain) under discussion was sequenced for a study of T cells in Graves' hyperthyroidism and ophthalmopathy. The V end was cut by 6 bases, the J end by 10 bases, with 13 bases between. The CDR3 has 12 amino acids. RNA transcripts provided the source from which TCR beta CDR3 regions were amplified. HTBI primers drove first-round RT-PCR of the TCR CDR3. TCRdb independently ran MiXCR on the multiplex PCR reads; one entry per CDR3 protein. The data contain around 490,000 distinct CDR3 sequences, around 20% of them singletons. Ophthalmopathy patients showed a Clinical Activity Score of at least 3, NOSPECS grade of at least 4 and duration under 3 months.

The V call is TRBV12-3 or TRBV12-4, the J call TRBJ2-1; weak D call: TRBD1 (6 bases). This clonotype was obtained from a man aged 35 to 55 with Graves' ophthalmopathy. Sequenced input: blood. Here the CDR3 DNA reads TGTGCCAGCAGCCAAAACACAGGGGAGCAGTTCTTC. Translation gives CASSQNTGEQFF.